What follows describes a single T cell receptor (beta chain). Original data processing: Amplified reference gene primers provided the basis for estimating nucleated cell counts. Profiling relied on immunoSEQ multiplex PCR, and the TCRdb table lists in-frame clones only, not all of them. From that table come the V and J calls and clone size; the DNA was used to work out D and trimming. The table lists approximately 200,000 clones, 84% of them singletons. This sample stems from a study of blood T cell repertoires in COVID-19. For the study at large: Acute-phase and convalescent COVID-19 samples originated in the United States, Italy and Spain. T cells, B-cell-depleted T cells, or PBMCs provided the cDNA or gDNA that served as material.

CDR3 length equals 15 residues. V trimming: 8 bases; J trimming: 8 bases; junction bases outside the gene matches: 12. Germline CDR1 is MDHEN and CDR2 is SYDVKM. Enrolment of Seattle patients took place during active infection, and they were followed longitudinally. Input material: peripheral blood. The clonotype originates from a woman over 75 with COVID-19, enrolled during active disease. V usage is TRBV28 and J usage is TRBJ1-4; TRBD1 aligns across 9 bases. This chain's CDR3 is CASLTPGQGREKLFF. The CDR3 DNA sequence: TGTGCCAGCCTCACACCGGGACAGGGCAGGGAAAAACTGTTTTTT. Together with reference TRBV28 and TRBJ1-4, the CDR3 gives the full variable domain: DVKVTQSSRYLVKRTGEKVFLECVQDMDHENMFWYRQDPGLGLRLIYFSYDVKMKEKGDIPEGYSVSREKKERFSLILESASTNQTSMYLCASLTPGQGREKLFFGSGTQLSVL.